These T cell receptor beta chains were read from a single sample in a study of identical twins. TCRdb re-called the 5' RACE reads with MiXCR, one entry per CDR3 protein. Among 1.5 million to 2 million distinct CDR3 sequences listed, more than 30% were seen once. The sample was cord blood. Receptors originate from a newborn girl in good health. Each CDR3 is given without its conserved first and last residue. Fields, in order: CDR3 protein, CDR3 length, J gene, V gene.

cdr3_aa: SALKRRASNQPQH
cdr3_length: 13
j_call: TRBJ1-5
v_call: TRBV20-1

cdr3_aa: SVVANPGYT
cdr3_length: 9
j_call: TRBJ1-2
v_call: TRBV29-1

cdr3_aa: SARDQVLFSYEQY
cdr3_length: 13
j_call: TRBJ2-7
v_call: TRBV20-1

cdr3_aa: ASSLAGTTLSYEQY
cdr3_length: 14
j_call: TRBJ2-7
v_call: TRBV12-3/TRBV12-4

cdr3_aa: ASSLEGSWPEQF
cdr3_length: 12
j_call: TRBJ2-1
v_call: TRBV7-2

cdr3_aa: ASTPAGGQAGANVLT
cdr3_length: 15
j_call: TRBJ2-6
v_call: TRBV25-1

cdr3_aa: ATSDLGAASGAFSYNEQF
cdr3_length: 18
j_call: TRBJ2-1
v_call: TRBV24-1

cdr3_aa: ASSQGPREAYNEQY
cdr3_length: 14
j_call: TRBJ2-7
v_call: TRBV4-2

cdr3_aa: AISEGTGVRSNQPQH
cdr3_length: 15
j_call: TRBJ1-5
v_call: TRBV10-3

cdr3_aa: ATPRGYTDTQY
cdr3_length: 11
j_call: TRBJ2-3
v_call: TRBV6-1

cdr3_aa: ASSLDRGVRDQPQH
cdr3_length: 14
j_call: TRBJ1-5
v_call: TRBV12-3/TRBV12-4

cdr3_aa: ASSSSGRTYEQY
cdr3_length: 12
j_call: TRBJ2-7
v_call: TRBV27

cdr3_aa: ASSQGGTSNNEQF
cdr3_length: 13
j_call: TRBJ2-1
v_call: TRBV3-1

cdr3_aa: SVFFGGRSGTQY
cdr3_length: 12
j_call: NA
v_call: TRBV29-1

cdr3_aa: SAKPTSTYYEQY
cdr3_length: 12
j_call: NA
v_call: TRBV20-1

cdr3_aa: ASSRQWPPEAF
cdr3_length: 11
j_call: TRBJ1-1
v_call: TRBV28

cdr3_aa: ASSSIAGEVHEQY
cdr3_length: 13
j_call: TRBJ2-7
v_call: TRBV7-2

cdr3_aa: ASSFSINEQF
cdr3_length: 10
j_call: TRBJ2-1
v_call: TRBV7-9

cdr3_aa: ASSQTGNDSPLH
cdr3_length: 12
j_call: TRBJ1-6
v_call: TRBV3-1

cdr3_aa: ATSDFLGGETQY
cdr3_length: 12
j_call: NA
v_call: TRBV24-1

cdr3_aa: SAKRLKGTRQF
cdr3_length: 11
j_call: TRBJ2-1
v_call: TRBV20-1

cdr3_aa: SAEYTRGLAVQY
cdr3_length: 12
j_call: TRBJ2-5
v_call: TRBV20-1

cdr3_aa: ASSPYSGGDTQY
cdr3_length: 12
j_call: TRBJ2-3
v_call: TRBV27

cdr3_aa: SVDPGTNEKLF
cdr3_length: 11
j_call: TRBJ1-4
v_call: TRBV29-1

cdr3_aa: ASSFASLGTDTQY
cdr3_length: 13
j_call: TRBJ2-3
v_call: TRBV7-9

cdr3_aa: SASPSGGMADTQY
cdr3_length: 13
j_call: TRBJ2-3
v_call: TRBV20-1

cdr3_aa: ASSVGTQYGYT
cdr3_length: 11
j_call: TRBJ1-2
v_call: TRBV25-1

cdr3_aa: ASSEGTGNSNQPQH
cdr3_length: 14
j_call: TRBJ1-5
v_call: TRBV25-1

cdr3_aa: ASRAGTVSYGYT
cdr3_length: 12
j_call: TRBJ1-2
v_call: TRBV6-1

cdr3_aa: ASKPLVRIGDSYEQY
cdr3_length: 15
j_call: TRBJ2-7
v_call: TRBV7-9

cdr3_aa: ASSPMTRAVWSSYNEQF
cdr3_length: 17
j_call: TRBJ2-1
v_call: TRBV18

cdr3_aa: ASSFQGATEAF
cdr3_length: 11
j_call: TRBJ1-1
v_call: TRBV12-3/TRBV12-4

cdr3_aa: ASSLTGGPPTEAF
cdr3_length: 13
j_call: TRBJ1-1
v_call: TRBV28

cdr3_aa: ASRAFGTGLETQY
cdr3_length: 13
j_call: TRBJ2-5
v_call: TRBV28